The clone carrying this TCR beta chain was detected many times. The antigen is unknown. Libraries of TCR beta came from iRepertoire HTBI primers plus Arm-PCR of CDR3 regions. TCRdb processed the multiplex PCR reads anew with MiXCR; each CDR3 protein has one entry. This sample carries roughly 530,000 distinct CDR3 sequences, approximately 16% of them seen once, and the ten largest clones take approximately 25%. Time point meaning: newly diagnosed GD, antithyroid drugs for less than 3 months. Preparation of the TCR library used RNA extracted from PBMCs. CDR3 length: 15 amino acids. Losses at the gene ends were 7 bases for V and 6 bases for J; bases not matched to a gene: 13. The germline gives CDR1 MNHEY, CDR2 SVGEGT. The sample originates from a study of regulatory T cells in long-lasting Graves disease. Study-level findings and limits: TRBV28, TRBJ1-2 and TRBJ2-5 were segments that persistent disease favored.

The same data also contributed to another study, on T cells in Graves' hyperthyroidism and ophthalmopathy. That publication notes: Most clonotypes that expanded in the thyroid above 0.001 also showed up in blood.

The sample consisted of peripheral blood mononuclear cells (PBMCs), taken at new diagnosis, from a patient treated with antithyroid drugs. This clonotype originated in a middle-aged woman with Graves disease. The chain recombines TRBV6-2 or TRBV6-3 with TRBJ1-2; the match to TRBD1 covers 8 bases. The CDR3 loop reads CASNHGAGGRDGYTF. The CDR3, as DNA: TGTGCCAGCAATCACGGAGCAGGGGGCCGCGATGGCTACACCTTC.